These 22 T cell receptor beta chains originate from one sample sequenced in a study of CD8+ T cells in alopecia areata. TCR sequencing used cDNA made by reverse transcription of extracted RNA. Profiled with immunoSEQ multiplex PCR; TCRdb holds only in-frame clones, not every one. The table records about 19,000 clones, about 70% of them present only once. Peripheral blood, together with lesional scalp punch biopsies, was collected from alopecia areata patients. Sample: skin, taken at week 0. These receptors all come from a human donor with alopecia areata.

This clone was observed a few times. CDR3 DNA: TGTGCCAGCAGTGAGCGGGTAAACTATGGCTACACCTTC. Translation: CASSERVNYGYTF. The chain has TRBV2 and TRBJ1-2, with D unresolved. V gave up 3 bases and J gave up 2 bases, with 7 bases separating them. CDR1 is SNHLY, CDR2 FYNNEI, per germline. CDR3 length equals 13 residues.

This chain links TRBV7-8 with TRBJ2-5; TRBD1 is a possible D gene (5 bases). Trimming shortened V by 5 bases and J by 0 bases, and 16 bases separated the two germline ends. Germline V gene lookup returns CDR1 SGHVS and CDR2 FQNEAQ. The CDR3 loop spans 16 amino acids. The CDR3 reads CASSIRQLQYQETQYF. DNA for the CDR3: TGTGCCAGCAGCATCAGACAGCTACAGTACCAAGAGACCCAGTACTTC.

This clone was detected a few times. The rearrangement joins TRBV7-2 to TRBJ1-4; no reliable D call. V was cut by 4 bases and J by 8 bases, with 20 bases left in between. CDR3 length: 16 amino acids. Germline loops: CDR1 SGHTA, CDR2 FQGNSA. The CDR3: CASSSHRRREAEKLFF. CDR3 nucleotides: TGTGCCAGCAGCTCCCACCGCCGGAGGGAGGCGGAAAAACTGTTTTTT.

V is TRBV7-2 and J is TRBJ2-7; 11 positions match TRBD2. Germline V lookup: CDR1 SGHTA, CDR2 FQGNSA. V shed 5 bases, J shed 4 bases, and the junction held 4 bases outside the gene matches. The CDR3 contains 14 residues. CDR3 bases: TGTGCCAGCAGCCCAAGACTAGCGGGGTACGAGCAGTACTTC. Protein product: CASSPRLAGYEQYF.

The chain links TRBV5-1 to TRBJ2-3, with D tentatively TRBD2 (5 bases). The germline V and J ends were trimmed by 0 bases and 4 bases, with 6 bases remaining between them. CDR1 and CDR2 from the germline V gene are SGHRS and YFSETQ. The length of the CDR3 is 13 residues. The DNA of the CDR3 is TGCGCCAGCAGCTTGGGAGGGTCAGATACGCAGTATTTT. Translated: CASSLGGSDTQYF.

V gene TRBV19 combines with J gene TRBJ2-1; TRBD1 matches at 11 bases. The CDR3 is 15 residues long. The ends lost 7 bases at V and 7 bases at J; junction bases unmatched: 9. Germline V gene data show CDR1 as LNHDA and CDR2 as SQIVND (reference sequence). The CDR3 coding sequence is TGTGCCAGTACCCCCCCCGGACAGGGGGCTAATGAGCAGTTCTTC. Protein: CASTPPGQGANEQFF.

The chain recombines TRBV6-1 with TRBJ2-7; 9 nucleotides align to TRBD1. CDR3 size: 14 residues. J lost 3 bases, V lost 6 bases, and 6 bases had no gene match. The V gene's germline CDR1 is MNHNS and CDR2 SASEGT. In DNA form, the CDR3 reads TGTGCCAGCAGCCCGGGACAGGGTCTCTACGAGCAGTACTTC. This encodes CASSPGQGLYEQYF.

The chain is built from TRBV9 and TRBJ2-5, with TRBD1 matching over 9 bases. This CDR3 has 17 amino acids. V lost 7 bases, J lost 0 bases, and 13 bases stayed unmatched. Germline values: CDR1 SGDLS, CDR2 YYNGEE. CDR3 residues: CASGPGQGDVYQETQYF. The CDR3 bases are TGTGCCAGCGGACCGGGACAGGGCGACGTTTACCAAGAGACCCAGTACTTC.

The V call is TRBV5-1, the J call TRBJ2-7; TRBD1 agrees at 7 bases. From germline, CDR1 is SGHRS and CDR2 YFSETQ. CDR3 length equals 15 residues. Germline trimming cut 5 bases from V and 0 bases from J; bases unmatched to any gene: 8. DNA of the CDR3: TGCGCCAGCAGAGAGGTCAGGGGGATCTCCTACGAGCAGTACTTC. Amino acid sequence: CASREVRGISYEQYF.

V is TRBV7-2 and J is TRBJ2-5; tentatively, D is TRBD2 (6 bases). Deletions cut 5 bases from V and 3 bases from J, with 16 bases between. Looked up from germline, CDR1 is SGHTA and CDR2 is FQGNSA. There are 15 residues in the CDR3. The CDR3 coding sequence is TGTGCCAGCAGCCCCAAGGGCGGCGGGAAAGAGACCCAGTACTTC. Protein product: CASSPKGGGKETQYF.

The table lists this clone with a few counts. The chain recombines TRBV12-5 with TRBJ2-4, with D hard to call. This CDR3 comprises 18 residues. Germline V gene data show CDR1 as LGHNT and CDR2 as FRNRAP. The V end was cut by 0 bases, the J end by 0 bases, with 15 bases between. The CDR3 spells CASGLVLPRQLAKNIQYF. DNA of the CDR3: TGTGCTAGTGGTTTGGTACTTCCGCGACAACTAGCCAAAAACATTCAGTACTTC.

The chain uses TRBV7-9 and TRBJ1-1; 8 bases agree with TRBD1. CDR3 length: 15 residues. Germline lookup yields CDR1 SEHNR and CDR2 FQNEAQ (reference sequence). The V and J ends lost 5 bases and 1 base, in that order; junction bases with no gene match: 6. The chain's CDR3 is CASSHPRGQNTEAFF. CDR3 nucleotide sequence: TGTGCCAGCAGCCACCCCAGGGGGCAGAACACTGAAGCTTTCTTT.

This chain links TRBV11-2 with TRBJ1-2; possible D gene TRBD1, 5 bases. This CDR3 comprises 16 residues. V gave up 1 base and J gave up 8 bases, with 20 bases separating them. Germline V gene data show CDR1 as SGHAT and CDR2 as FQNNGV. The CDR3 is CASSLVPLGRAVGYTF. CDR3 nucleotide sequence: TGTGCCAGCAGCTTAGTCCCCTTGGGCAGGGCCGTCGGCTACACCTTC.

V is TRBV4-1 and J is TRBJ1-1; D gene ambiguous. Trimming pared 4 bases from V and 4 bases from J, leaving 10 bases between. The CDR3 is 13 residues long. CDR1 and CDR2 (germline): MGHRA, YSYEKL. The CDR3 sequence: CASSPTLGTEAFF. CDR3 in DNA: TGCGCCAGCAGCCCTACCCTGGGCACTGAAGCTTTCTTT.

This clone was detected a few times. The chain recombines TRBV6-5 with TRBJ1-2; the D is unclear. The CDR3 has 13 amino acids. The germline CDR1 and CDR2 sequences are MNHEY and SVGAGI. V lost 6 bases and J lost 2, with 10 bases in between. This CDR3 is CASSQGINYGYTF. Written as DNA, the CDR3 is TGTGCCAGCAGCCAAGGGATCAACTATGGCTACACCTTC.

This clone has only a few counts. CDR3 DNA: TGTGCCAGCTCACCCCGACTAGCGGGGGGGCAAGATACGCAGTATTTT. Protein: CASSPRLAGGQDTQYF. This chain links TRBV18 with TRBJ2-3; 14 positions match TRBD2. With 3 bases clipped from V and 5 bases from J, the junction kept 4 bases outside the gene matches. The CDR3 consists of 16 residues. CDR1 KGHSH and CDR2 LQKENI come from the germline V gene. Full variable domain (outside the CDR3, taken from reference TRBV18 and TRBJ2-3): NAGVMQNPRHLVRRRGQEARLRCSPMKGHSHVYWYRQLPEEGLKFMVYLQKENIIDESGMPKERFSAEFPKEGPSILRIQQVVRGDSAAYFCASSPRLAGGQDTQYFGPGTRLTVL.

In this sample, this clone turned up a few times. The chain recombines TRBV7-9 with TRBJ2-5, with TRBD2 matching over 12 bases. Germline CDR1 is SEHNR and CDR2 is FQNEAQ (reference sequence). V was clipped by 5 bases and J by 5 bases; unmatched bases: 12. The CDR3 runs 17 residues. The CDR3 nucleotides are TGTGCCAGCAGCGTCGGACTAGCGGGGTTGAGTAGTGAGACCCAGTACTTC. It codes for CASSVGLAGLSSETQYF.

The chain recombines TRBV5-4 with TRBJ2-2, with D perhaps being TRBD1 or TRBD2 (6 bases each). In germline, CDR1 is SGHNT, CDR2 YYREEE (reference sequence). There are 17 residues in the CDR3. V was shortened by 0 bases and J by 4 bases, with 16 bases between the two germline ends. The CDR3 DNA reads TGTGCCAGCAGCTTGGGGCTGGGGGGCGCGAGCACCGGGGAGCTGTTTTTT. Its translation is CASSLGLGGASTGELFF.

This clone was found a few times. The chain employs TRBV4-1 and TRBJ2-1, with D perhaps TRBD2 (7 bases). V dropped 4 bases and J dropped 8 bases, with 12 bases sitting between them. The CDR3 consists of 13 residues. From germline, CDR1 is MGHRA and CDR2 YSYEKL. CDR3 in DNA: TGCGCCAGCAGCCTTTGGGGGGGCTATGAGCAGTTCTTC. Its protein product is CASSLWGGYEQFF.

The chain combines TRBV2 with TRBJ1-3, with a possible D match to TRBD1 (6 bases). The CDR3 totals 17 residues. V was pared by 5 bases and J by 0 bases, with 17 bases between. The germline V gene has CDR1 SNHLY and CDR2 FYNNEI. CDR3 bases: TGTGCCAGCAGTTGGGGGAGGGACATCTTCTCTGGAAACACCATATATTTT. Protein sequence: CASSWGRDIFSGNTIYF.

The sample holds a few counts of this clone. This sequence joins TRBV6-1 and TRBJ1-2; D gene uncertain. The germline CDR1 and CDR2 sequences are MNHNS and SASEGT. CDR3 length: 13 amino acids. Trimming shortened V by 2 bases and J by 7 bases, and 11 bases separated the two germline ends. Here the CDR3 reads CASSERSTVGYTF. The CDR3 coding sequence is TGTGCCAGCAGTGAAAGGAGTACCGTTGGCTACACCTTC.

The CDR3 sequence is CASSLVGGQGGTEAFF. Written as DNA, the CDR3 is TGTGCCAGCAGCTTAGTAGGGGGACAGGGAGGGACTGAAGCTTTCTTT. The chain employs TRBV7-9 and TRBJ1-1; TRBD1 matches at 9 bases. The CDR3 runs to 16 residues. Germline trimming cut 1 base from V and 5 bases from J; bases unmatched to any gene: 8. The germline V gene encodes CDR1 SEHNR and CDR2 FQNEAQ (reference sequence).